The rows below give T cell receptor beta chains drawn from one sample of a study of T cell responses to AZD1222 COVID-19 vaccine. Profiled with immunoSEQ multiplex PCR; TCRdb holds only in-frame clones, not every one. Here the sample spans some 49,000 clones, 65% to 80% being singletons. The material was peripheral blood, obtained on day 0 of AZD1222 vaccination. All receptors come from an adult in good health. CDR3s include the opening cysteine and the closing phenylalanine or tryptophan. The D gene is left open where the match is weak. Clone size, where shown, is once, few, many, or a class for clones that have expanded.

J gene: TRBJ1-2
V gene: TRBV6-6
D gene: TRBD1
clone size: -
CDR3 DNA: TGTGCCAGCAGTACGGGACAGGGTGTGGGCTACACCTTC
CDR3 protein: CASSTGQGVGYTF

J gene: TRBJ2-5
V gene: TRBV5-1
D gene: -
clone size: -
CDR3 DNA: TGCGCCAGCGCCCCCGGACAGATGGGGTACCAAGAGACCCAGTACTTC
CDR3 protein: CASAPGQMGYQETQYF

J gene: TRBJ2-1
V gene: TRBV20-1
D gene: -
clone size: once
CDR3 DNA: TGCAGTGGAGGGGGGGTGGTTGGGCAGTTCTTC
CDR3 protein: CSGGGVVGQFF

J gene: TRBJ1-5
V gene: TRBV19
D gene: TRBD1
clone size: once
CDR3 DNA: TGTGCCAGTAGACTGACAGGGTCGGGGCAGCCCCAGCATTTT
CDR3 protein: CASRLTGSGQPQHF

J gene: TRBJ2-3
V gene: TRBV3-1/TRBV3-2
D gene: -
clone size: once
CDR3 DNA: TGTGCCAGCAGTTCGAGCCGACTCGCAGGCACAGATACGCAGTATTTT
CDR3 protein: CASSSSRLAGTDTQYF

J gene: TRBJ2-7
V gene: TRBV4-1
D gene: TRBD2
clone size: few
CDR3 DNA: TGCGCCAGCAGCCAAGTACTAGCGGGAGGACTATACGAGCAGTACTTC
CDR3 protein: CASSQVLAGGLYEQYF

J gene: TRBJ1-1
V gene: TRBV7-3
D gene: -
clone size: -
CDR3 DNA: TGTGCCAGCAGCTTAACGTTAGGGCAGGAAGCTTTCTTT
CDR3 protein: CASSLTLGQEAFF

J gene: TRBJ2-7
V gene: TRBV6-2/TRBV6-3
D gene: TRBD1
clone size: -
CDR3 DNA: TGTGCCAGCAGTACGAGGGACAGGGGCTCCTACGAGCAGTACTTC
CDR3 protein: CASSTRDRGSYEQYF

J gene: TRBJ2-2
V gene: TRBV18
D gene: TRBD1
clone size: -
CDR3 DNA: TGTGCCAGCTCACTTAAACAGGGGACCACCGGGGAGCTGTTTTTT
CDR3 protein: CASSLKQGTTGELFF

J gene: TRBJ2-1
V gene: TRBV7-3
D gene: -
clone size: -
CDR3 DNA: TGTGCCAGCAGCTTAATGCCTAGCTCCTACAATGAGCAGTTCTTC
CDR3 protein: CASSLMPSSYNEQFF

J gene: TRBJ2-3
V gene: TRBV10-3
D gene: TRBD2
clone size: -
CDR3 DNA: TGTGCCATCAGTGGAACTAGCGGCGGTACCACTGGCACAGATACGCAGTATTTT
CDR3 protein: CAISGTSGGTTGTDTQYF

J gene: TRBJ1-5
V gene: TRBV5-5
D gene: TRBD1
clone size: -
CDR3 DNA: TGTGCCAGCAGCCCCCGCTCAGGGGGTGGCAATCAGCCCCAGCATTTT
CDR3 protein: CASSPRSGGGNQPQHF

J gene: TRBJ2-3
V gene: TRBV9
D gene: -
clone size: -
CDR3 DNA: TGTGCCAGCAGCCCCCGGGTGGGGAGATCAGATACGCAGTATTTT
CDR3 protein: CASSPRVGRSDTQYF

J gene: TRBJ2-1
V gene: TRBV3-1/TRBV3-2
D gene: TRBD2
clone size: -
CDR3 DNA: TGTGCCAGCAGCCCAAAACTAGCGGGAGCTGAGCAGTTCTTC
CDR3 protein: CASSPKLAGAEQFF

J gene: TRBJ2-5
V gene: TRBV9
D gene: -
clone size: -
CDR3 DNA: TGTGCCAGCAGCGCCCACCTTGGAACCCAAGAGACCCAGTACTTC
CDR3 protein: CASSAHLGTQETQYF

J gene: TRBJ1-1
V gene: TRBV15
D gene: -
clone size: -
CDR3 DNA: TGTGCCACCAGCAGACAACCGGGAGCTGAAGCTTTCTTT
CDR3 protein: CATSRQPGAEAFF

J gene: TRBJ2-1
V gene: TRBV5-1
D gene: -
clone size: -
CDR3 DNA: TGCGCCAGCAGCTTGGCCGTAAACTTGAGGGAGCAGTTCTTC
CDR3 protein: CASSLAVNLREQFF

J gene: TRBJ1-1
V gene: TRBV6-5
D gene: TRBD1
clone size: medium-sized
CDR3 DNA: TGTGCCAGCAATCGCGACAGGGGCACTGAAGCTTTCTTT
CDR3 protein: CASNRDRGTEAFF

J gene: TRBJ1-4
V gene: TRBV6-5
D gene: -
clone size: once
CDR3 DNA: TGTGCCAGCAGCAGGGTAGCAACTAATGAAAAACTGTTTTTT
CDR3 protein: CASSRVATNEKLFF